The next 11 T cell receptor beta chains were all read from a single sample in a study of OX40 agonist ivuxolimab in advanced cancers. TCRdb's copy holds only in-frame clones and misses some; the assay was immunoSEQ multiplex PCR. The sample carries tens of thousands of clones, 80% to 90% recorded once. The sample here was CD4+ or CD8+ T cells sorted from blood, taken in a trial of the OX40 agonist ivuxolimab. The receptor set was obtained from an adult with an advanced solid tumor such as melanoma, head and neck, liver or kidney cancer.

This rearrangement joins TRBV9 to TRBJ1-4; D may be TRBD1 (5 bases). The germline V gene encodes CDR1 SGDLS and CDR2 YYNGEE. V lost 4 bases and J 7 bases, leaving 20 bases between the germline ends. The CDR3 covers 16 residues. CDR3 in DNA: TGTGCCAGCAGCACCCGAGCGCCGCGCGGGACTGAAAAACTGTTTTTT. Translated, it gives CASSTRAPRGTEKLFF.

The chain combines TRBV4-1 with TRBJ1-1, with a possible D match to TRBD1 (5 bases). Trimming shortened V by 2 bases and J by 1 base, and 8 bases separated the two germline ends. The length of the CDR3 is 14 residues. Germline loops: CDR1 MGHRA, CDR2 YSYEKL. The CDR3 DNA reads as TGCGCCAGCAGCCAACCTCAGGGGAACACTGAAGCTTTCTTT. Protein: CASSQPQGNTEAFF.

This chain connects TRBV19 to TRBJ1-1; D may be TRBD1 (5 bases). The germline gives CDR1 LNHDA, CDR2 SQIVND (reference sequence). V lost 3 bases, J lost 3 bases, and 11 bases lay in between. This CDR3 spans 14 amino acids. The CDR3 loop reads CASSMSVGDTEAFF. CDR3 bases: TGTGCCAGTAGTATGTCGGTGGGGGACACTGAAGCTTTCTTT.

The chain uses TRBV28 and TRBJ2-7; 7 nucleotides match TRBD1. This CDR3 has 13 amino acids. The V and J ends lost 6 bases and 5 bases, in that order; junction bases with no gene match: 7. Germline CDR1 is MDHEN and CDR2 is SYDVKM. The CDR3 reads CASSLTGWDEQYF. The CDR3 coding sequence is TGTGCCAGCAGCCTGACAGGGTGGGACGAGCAGTACTTC. The full variable domain, completed using reference TRBV28 and TRBJ2-7, is DVKVTQSSRYLVKRTGEKVFLECVQDMDHENMFWYRQDPGLGLRLIYFSYDVKMKEKGDIPEGYSVSREKKERFSLILESASTNQTSMYLCASSLTGWDEQYFGPGTRLTVT.

The chain carries TRBV6-1 and TRBJ2-7; D is ambiguous. Germline CDR1 is MNHNS and CDR2 is SASEGT. V was cut by 7 bases and J by 7 bases, with 17 bases left in between. The CDR3 is 13 amino acids. The CDR3, as DNA: TGTGCCAGCACCCCAATGGTTACCGGGGAGCAGTACGTC. Residues: CASTPMVTGEQYV.

The chain has TRBV5-3 and TRBJ1-3; the match to TRBD1 covers 9 bases. TRBV5-3 is an ORF; its function is uncertain. The CDR3 is made up of 17 amino acids. The V segment lost 6 bases and the J segment 0 bases; nucleotides outside the gene matches: 10. The CDR3 sequence: CARTRDRVNRSGNTIYF. The CDR3, as DNA: TGTGCCAGAACCCGGGACAGGGTGAACCGCTCTGGAAACACCATATATTTT.

This clone was found once. The chain has TRBV6-4 and TRBJ2-2; D ambiguous. The CDR3 totals 13 residues. The V end was cut by 2 bases, the J end by 3 bases, with 4 bases between. CDR1 is MRHNA and CDR2 is SNTAGT in the germline V gene. CDR3 nucleotide sequence: TGTGCCAGCAGTGACAGGGACACCGGGGAGCTGTTTTTT. Residues: CASSDRDTGELFF.

The chain carries TRBV5-6 and TRBJ1-1; D is unclear. The V end was cut by 1 base, the J end by 5 bases, with 6 bases between. Germline CDR1 is SGHDT and CDR2 is YYEEEE. There are 12 residues in the CDR3. In DNA, the CDR3 is TGTGCCAGCAGCTTGTGGCGGACTGAAGCTTTCTTT. As protein: CASSLWRTEAFF.

The V and J genes are TRBV27 and TRBJ2-2; weak D call: TRBD1 (5 bases). Germline loops: CDR1 MNHEY, CDR2 SMNVEV (reference sequence). Trimming cost V 6 bases and J 6 bases, with 20 bases left between them. This CDR3 region has 16 residues. The CDR3 region is CASRQGAGQSAGELFF. In nucleotides, the CDR3 is TGTGCCAGCAGACAAGGGGCAGGGCAGAGCGCCGGGGAGCTGTTTTTT.

The V call is TRBV28, the J call TRBJ2-1; 12 nucleotides agree with TRBD2. V lost 3 bases and J lost 0; bases outside the gene matches: 9. Germline V gives CDR1 MDHEN, CDR2 SYDVKM. This CDR3 region has 19 residues. CDR3 DNA sequence: TGTGCCAGCAGTTTCGGGACTAGCGGGTTGGAGAGCTCCTACAATGAGCAGTTCTTC. Translated: CASSFGTSGLESSYNEQFF.

The chain carries TRBV4-3 and TRBJ2-1, with D hard to call. The CDR3 has 15 amino acids. Between the trimmed V and J ends, which lost 0 bases and 9 bases, there was a span of 15 bases. Per germline, CDR1 LGHNA and CDR2 YSLEER. The CDR3 region has the DNA TGCGCCAGCAGCCAAGATCGCTCTAAGGCCGGTGAGCAGTTCTTC. This codes for CASSQDRSKAGEQFF.